This T cell receptor beta chain was found in a study of early stage breast cancer tumors. Across the study: About 80% of the 16 invasive tumors were ER+, PR+ and HER2-. Invasive lobular carcinomas made up about 30% of the 12 ER+/PR+/HER2- tumors. Study-wide findings and caveats: Bulk DNA sequencing of unsorted cells missed chain pairing and markers. Compared with adjacent normal breast tissue, tumors showed roughly 2.5-fold greater T cell density and higher clonality.

With regard to this clone: Its target is not known.

V was trimmed by 0 bases and J by 3 bases, leaving 7 bases between them. The CDR3 loop spans 13 amino acids. In germline, CDR1 is SGHDT, CDR2 YYEEEE. Sequenced by immunoSEQ multiplex PCR; TCRdb stores in-frame clones only, minus some. The sample records tens of thousands of clones, 65% to 75% being singletons. Specimen: blood. The receptor was isolated from a person in their fifties with breast cancer. The chain employs TRBV5-6 and TRBJ2-7; D may match TRBD1 or TRBD2 (5 bases each). In DNA form, the CDR3 reads TGTGCCAGCAGCTTGGGTGGGGGCTACGAGCAGTACTTC. Translating it yields CASSLGGGYEQYF.